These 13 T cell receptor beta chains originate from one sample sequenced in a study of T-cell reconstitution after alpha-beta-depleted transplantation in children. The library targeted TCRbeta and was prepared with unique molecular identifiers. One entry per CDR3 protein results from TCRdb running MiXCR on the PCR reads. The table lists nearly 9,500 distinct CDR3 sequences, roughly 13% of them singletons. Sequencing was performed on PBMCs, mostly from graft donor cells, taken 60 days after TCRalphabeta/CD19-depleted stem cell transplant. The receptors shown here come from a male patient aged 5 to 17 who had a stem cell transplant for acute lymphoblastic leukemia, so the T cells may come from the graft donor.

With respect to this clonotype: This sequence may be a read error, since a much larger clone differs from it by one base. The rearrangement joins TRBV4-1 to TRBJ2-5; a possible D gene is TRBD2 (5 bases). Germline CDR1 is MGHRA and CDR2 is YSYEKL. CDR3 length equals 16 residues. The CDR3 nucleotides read TGCGCCGGCAGCCAAGAAAGGGCGGGTCTCCAAGAGACCCAGTACTTC. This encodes CAGSQERAGLQETQYF.

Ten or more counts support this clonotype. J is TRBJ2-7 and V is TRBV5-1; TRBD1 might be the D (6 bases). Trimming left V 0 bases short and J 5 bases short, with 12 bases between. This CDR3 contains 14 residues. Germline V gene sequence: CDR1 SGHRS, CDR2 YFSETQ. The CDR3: CASSLVSGAHEQYF. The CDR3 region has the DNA TGCGCCAGCAGCTTGGTTTCAGGGGCCCACGAGCAGTACTTC.

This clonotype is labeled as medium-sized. The CDR3 here is CASSFRLSTGELFF. The DNA of the CDR3 is TGTGCCAGCAGTTTTAGACTGTCGACCGGGGAGCTGTTTTTT. The chain recombines TRBV12-3 or TRBV12-4 with TRBJ2-2; D remains ambiguous. The CDR3 totals 14 residues. V dropped 3 bases and J dropped 5 bases, with 10 bases sitting between them.

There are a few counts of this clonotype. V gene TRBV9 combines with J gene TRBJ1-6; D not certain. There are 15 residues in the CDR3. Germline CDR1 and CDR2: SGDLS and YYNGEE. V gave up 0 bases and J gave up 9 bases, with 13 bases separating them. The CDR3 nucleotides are TGTGCCAGCAGCGTAGGTAGGAACCTGGGTTCACCCCTCCACTTT. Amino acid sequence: CASSVGRNLGSPLHF.

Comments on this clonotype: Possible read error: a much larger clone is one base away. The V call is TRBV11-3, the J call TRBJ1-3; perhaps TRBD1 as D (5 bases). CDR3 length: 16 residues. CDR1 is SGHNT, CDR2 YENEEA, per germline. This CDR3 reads CASCLRGRISGNTIYF. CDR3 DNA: TGTGCCAGCTGCTTAAGGGGACGGATCTCTGGAAACACCATATATTTT.

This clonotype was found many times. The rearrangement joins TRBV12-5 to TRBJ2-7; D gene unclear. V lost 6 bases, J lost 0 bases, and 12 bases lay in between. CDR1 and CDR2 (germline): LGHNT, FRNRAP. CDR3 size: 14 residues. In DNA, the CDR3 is TGTGCTAGTGGCCCCTCTATGGGCTCCTACGAGCAGTACTTC. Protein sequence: CASGPSMGSYEQYF.

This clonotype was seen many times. CDR3 loop: CATSYNEQFF. Here the CDR3 DNA reads TGTGCCACCAGTTACAATGAGCAGTTCTTC. The chain recombines TRBV24-1 with TRBJ2-1; the D is unclear. The CDR3 extends over 10 amino acids. Trimming left V 6 bases short and J 4 bases short, with 0 bases between. Germline CDR1 reads KGHDR; CDR2 reads SFDVKD.

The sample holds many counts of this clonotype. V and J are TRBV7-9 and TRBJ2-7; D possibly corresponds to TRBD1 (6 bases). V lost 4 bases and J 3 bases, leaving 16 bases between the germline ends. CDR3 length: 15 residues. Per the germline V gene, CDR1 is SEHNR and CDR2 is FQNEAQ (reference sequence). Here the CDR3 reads CASSYYRVGVYEQYF. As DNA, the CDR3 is TGTGCCAGCAGCTATTACAGGGTGGGCGTCTACGAGCAGTACTTC.

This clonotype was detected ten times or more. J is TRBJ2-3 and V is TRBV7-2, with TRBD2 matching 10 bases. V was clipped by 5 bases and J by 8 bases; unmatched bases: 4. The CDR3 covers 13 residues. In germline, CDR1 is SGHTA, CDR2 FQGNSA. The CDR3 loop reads CASSRRLAGTQYF. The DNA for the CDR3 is TGTGCCAGCAGCCGCCGACTAGCGGGTACGCAGTATTTT.

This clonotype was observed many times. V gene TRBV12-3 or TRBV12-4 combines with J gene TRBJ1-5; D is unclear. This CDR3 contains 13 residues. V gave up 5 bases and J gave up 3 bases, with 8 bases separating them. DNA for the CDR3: TGTGCCAGCAGTACCCGCGACAATCAGCCCCAGCATTTT. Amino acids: CASSTRDNQPQHF.

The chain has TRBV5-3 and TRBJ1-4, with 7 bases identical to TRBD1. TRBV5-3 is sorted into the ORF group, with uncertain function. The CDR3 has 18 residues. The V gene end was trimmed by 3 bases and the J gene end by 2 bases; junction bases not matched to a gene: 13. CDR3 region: CARSWPPEPDRTNEKLFF. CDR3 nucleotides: TGTGCCAGAAGCTGGCCACCGGAACCGGACAGGACTAATGAAAAACTGTTTTTT.

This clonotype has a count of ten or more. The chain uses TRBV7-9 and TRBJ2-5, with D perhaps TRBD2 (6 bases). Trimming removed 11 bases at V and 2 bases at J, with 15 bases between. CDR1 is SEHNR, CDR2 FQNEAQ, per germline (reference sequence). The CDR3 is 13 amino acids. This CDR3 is CAAGEDGQETQYF. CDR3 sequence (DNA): TGTGCCGCCGGGGAGGACGGACAAGAGACCCAGTACTTC.

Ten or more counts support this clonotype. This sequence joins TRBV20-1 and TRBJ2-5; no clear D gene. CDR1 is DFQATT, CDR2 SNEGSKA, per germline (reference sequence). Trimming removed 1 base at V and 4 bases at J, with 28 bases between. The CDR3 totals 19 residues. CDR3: CSARVILTGPLPEAETQYF. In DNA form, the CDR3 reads TGCAGTGCTAGAGTCATACTTACCGGACCCTTACCTGAGGCAGAGACCCAGTACTTC.